Listed below are T cell receptor beta chains from one sample, sequenced in a study of blood T cell repertoires in COVID-19. This table comes from immunoSEQ multiplex PCR, and its TCRdb copy is limited to in-frame clones, with some not included. The sample has about 180,000 clones, 80% to 90% seen once. Material for sequencing was peripheral blood. These receptors originate from a human donor with active or convalescent COVID-19. The donor label of this sample is uncertain. Both conserved end residues are part of each CDR3. A D gene is named only where the DNA matches it firmly. Only some rows state a clone size, as once, few, many or a class for expanded clones.

.,.,TRBJ1-6,TRBV6-5,CASRDSAYNSPLHF,TGTGCCAGCAGAGACAGTGCCTATAATTCACCCCTCCACTTT
TRBD2,once,TRBJ2-5,TRBV7-3,CASSPGLAGETQYF,TGTGCCAGCAGCCCAGGACTAGCGGGAGAGACCCAGTACTTC
.,.,TRBJ2-7,TRBV15,CATSGQSLAYEQYF,TGTGCCACCAGCGGACAGAGTCTGGCCTACGAGCAGTACTTC
TRBD2,.,TRBJ2-3,TRBV3-1/TRBV3-2,CASSYTAGGGTDTQYF,TGTGCCAGCAGCTACACCGCGGGGGGGGGCACAGATACGCAGTATTTT
.,.,TRBJ2-7,TRBV10-3,CAISESIGGSYEQYF,TGTGCCATCAGTGAGTCCATTGGCGGCTCCTACGAGCAGTACTTC
.,.,TRBJ2-1,TRBV10-3,CAISDSSYNEQFF,TGTGCCATCAGTGACTCTTCCTACAATGAGCAGTTCTTC
TRBD1,.,TRBJ2-7,TRBV6-5,CASSYSSSGGAAVF,TGTGCCAGCAGTTACTCGTCGTCAGGGGGCGCCGCGGTTTTC
.,few,TRBJ2-7,TRBV2,CASSRSSYEQYF,TGTGCCAGCAGTCGCAGTTCCTACGAGCAGTACTTC
.,.,TRBJ2-7,TRBV2,CASNNGQSYEQYF,TGTGCCAGCAATAACGGACAGTCCTACGAGCAGTACTTC
TRBD1,.,TRBJ2-5,TRBV4-3,CASSYRGEETQYF,TGCGCCAGCAGCTACAGGGGGGAAGAGACCCAGTACTTC
TRBD2,few,TRBJ2-7,TRBV30,CAWAGTSGYEQYF,TGTGCCTGGGCCGGGACTAGTGGCTACGAGCAGTACTTC
TRBD1,.,TRBJ1-6,TRBV2,CASTRGSPALSYNSPLHF,TGTGCCAGCACCAGGGGGTCCCCGGCCCTCTCCTATAATTCACCCCTCCACTTT
TRBD2,.,TRBJ2-3,TRBV29-1,CSVEPSGGAPDTQYF,TGCAGCGTTGAACCTAGCGGGGGGGCCCCAGATACGCAGTATTTT
TRBD1,few,TRBJ2-2,TRBV2,CASSPSGGGTGELFF,TGTGCCAGCAGCCCCTCAGGGGGTGGGACCGGGGAGCTGTTTTTT
.,once,TRBJ2-1,TRBV3-1/TRBV3-2,CASSQGPAGANNEQFF,TGTGCCAGCAGCCAAGGTCCGGCGGGGGCCAACAATGAGCAGTTCTTC
.,.,TRBJ2-2,TRBV7-3,CASSQQGHTGELFF,TGTGCCAGCAGCCAGCAGGGGCACACCGGGGAGCTGTTTTTT
.,.,TRBJ2-7,TRBV6-5,CASRQQGYLYEQYF,TGTGCCAGCAGACAACAGGGATATCTCTACGAGCAGTACTTC
TRBD2,.,TRBJ2-7,TRBV27,CARAGTSGRVSRREQYF,TGTGCCAGAGCGGGTACTAGCGGGAGAGTGTCCCGAAGGGAGCAGTACTTC
.,.,TRBJ1-2,TRBV4-3,CASSQDGGGIYGYTF,TGCGCCAGCAGCCAAGATGGGGGGGGGATCTATGGCTACACCTTC
TRBD2,.,TRBJ2-7,TRBV2,CASRTSGGEYF,TGTGCCAGCAGGACTAGCGGGGGCGAGTACTTC
TRBD2,.,TRBJ2-5,TRBV24-1,CATSDLDGASGGQETQYF,TGTGCCACCAGTGATTTGGATGGGGCTAGCGGGGGACAAGAGACCCAGTACTTC
TRBD2,few,TRBJ2-1,TRBV4-2,CASSQDRGLAGGNEQFF,TGTGCCAGCAGCCAAGACAGGGGGCTAGCGGGAGGCAATGAGCAGTTCTTC
.,.,TRBJ2-7,TRBV5-6,CASRPAGFYEQYF,TGTGCCAGCAGACCTGCAGGTTTCTACGAGCAGTACTTC
.,.,TRBJ2-7,TRBV6-1,CASSEGQLRAYEQYF,TGTGCCAGCAGTGAAGGCCAGTTGAGGGCCTACGAGCAGTACTTC
TRBD2,.,TRBJ2-1,TRBV28,CASSRLAISYNEQFF,TGTGCCAGCAGCAGACTAGCCATTTCCTACAATGAGCAGTTCTTC
.,.,TRBJ2-1,TRBV5-6,CASSETSRDLKFF,TGTGCCAGCAGCGAAACTTCCCGGGACTTAAAGTTCTTC
.,.,TRBJ2-5,TRBV9,CASNSGRGQETQYF,TGTGCCAGCAACTCGGGGCGGGGACAAGAGACCCAGTACTTC
.,.,TRBJ1-5,TRBV19,CASNQGRLSNQPQHF,TGTGCCAGTAACCAGGGGCGGCTGAGCAATCAGCCCCAGCATTTT
.,.,TRBJ1-1,TRBV7-9,CASSRGGNTEAFF,TGTGCCAGCAGTCGGGGTGGGAACACTGAAGCTTTCTTT
.,.,TRBJ2-3,TRBV24-1,CATSRASELADTQYF,TGTGCCACCTCGCGGGCTAGCGAGTTGGCAGATACGCAGTATTTT
TRBD2,.,TRBJ2-1,TRBV9,CASSVRGLALSYNEQFF,TGTGCCAGCAGCGTAAGGGGACTAGCTCTATCCTACAATGAGCAGTTCTTC
.,.,TRBJ2-2,TRBV9,CASSVGQKHTGELFF,TGTGCCAGCAGCGTAGGACAGAAACACACCGGGGAGCTGTTTTTT
TRBD1,.,TRBJ2-1,TRBV7-7,CASSLGRGTANEQFF,TGTGCTAGCAGCTTAGGCAGGGGGACCGCCAATGAGCAGTTCTTC
TRBD1,.,TRBJ1-5,TRBV7-9,CASSSAPSTGAGPQHF,TGTGCCAGCAGCTCCGCACCCTCGACAGGGGCCGGGCCCCAGCATTTT
.,few,TRBJ2-6,TRBV7-8,CASSLTRQGRRSGANVLTF,TGTGCCAGCAGCTTAACCCGCCAGGGAAGAAGGTCTGGGGCCAACGTCCTGACTTTC
TRBD2,.,TRBJ2-5,TRBV2,CASIRLAGYQETQYF,TGTGCCAGCATCAGGCTAGCGGGGTATCAAGAGACCCAGTACTTC
.,.,TRBJ2-3,TRBV28,CASSLGGLTDTQYF,TGTGCCAGCAGTTTGGGGGGACTCACAGATACGCAGTATTTT
TRBD1,.,TRBJ2-2,TRBV7-9,CASSPGTGGSHGELFF,TGTGCCAGCAGCCCCGGGACAGGGGGAAGTCACGGGGAGCTGTTTTTT
TRBD2,.,TRBJ2-5,TRBV2,CASSERGLAAETQYF,TGTGCCAGCAGTGAACGGGGACTAGCAGCGGAGACCCAGTACTTC
.,.,TRBJ1-1,TRBV6-5,CASSPQGGGKAFF,TGTGCCAGCAGCCCCCAGGGCGGCGGGAAAGCTTTCTTT
TRBD2,.,TRBJ2-1,TRBV24-1,CATQAGSYNEQFF,TGTGCCACTCAAGCGGGGTCCTACAATGAGCAGTTCTTC
TRBD2,.,TRBJ2-7,TRBV5-6,CASTVLGREAHEQYF,TGTGCCAGCACCGTCCTGGGGCGGGAGGCCCACGAGCAGTACTTC
.,.,TRBJ2-7,TRBV7-2,CASSLAGQNEQYF,TGTGCCAGCAGCTTAGCAGGACAGAACGAGCAGTACTTC
.,.,TRBJ1-4,TRBV6-1,CASSDREDEKLFF,TGTGCCAGCAGTGACAGGGAGGATGAAAAACTGTTTTTT
TRBD2,.,TRBJ2-7,TRBV7-3,CASSLGLAGGGYEQYF,TGTGCCAGCAGCTTGGGACTAGCGGGAGGTGGGTACGAGCAGTACTTC
TRBD2,.,TRBJ2-2,TRBV5-1,CASSLFAGDDTGELFF,TGCGCCAGCAGCTTGTTCGCGGGGGATGACACCGGGGAGCTGTTTTTT
.,.,TRBJ2-5,TRBV5-4,CASSWSGVTTYQETQYF,TGTGCCAGCAGCTGGTCAGGGGTCACGACGTACCAAGAGACCCAGTACTTC
TRBD1,.,TRBJ2-5,TRBV19,CASSPSRTGGFTETQYF,TGTGCCAGTAGTCCCTCCCGGACAGGGGGCTTTACGGAGACCCAGTACTTC
TRBD1,.,TRBJ2-5,TRBV6-2/TRBV6-3,CASSYVGQGAIETQYF,TGTGCCAGCAGTTACGTCGGACAGGGGGCGATTGAGACCCAGTACTTC
.,.,TRBJ2-7,TRBV9,CASSVGGISYEQYF,TGTGCCAGCAGCGTGGGGGGTATCTCCTACGAGCAGTACTTC
.,.,TRBJ2-5,TRBV7-3,CASSLGQQGTQYF,TGTGCCAGCAGCTTAGGGCAGCAGGGGACCCAGTACTTC
TRBD1,.,TRBJ2-1,TRBV3-1/TRBV3-2,CASNTGTAYNEQFF,TGTGCCAGCAACACCGGGACAGCGTACAATGAGCAGTTCTTC
TRBD2,once,TRBJ2-1,TRBV6-2/TRBV6-3,CASSYGLAGVPSYNEQFF,TGTGCCAGCAGTTACGGGCTAGCGGGTGTTCCCTCCTACAATGAGCAGTTCTTC
.,.,TRBJ2-1,TRBV7-5,CVRSFGQGRNEQFF,TGTGTCAGAAGCTTCGGACAGGGAAGGAATGAGCAGTTCTTC
.,few,TRBJ1-4,TRBV27,CASSFLTGVREKLFF,TGTGCCAGCAGTTTCCTGACAGGAGTCAGGGAAAAACTGTTTTTT
.,.,TRBJ1-1,TRBV19,CASSPVQGTEAFF,TGTGCCAGTAGTCCCGTTCAGGGGACTGAAGCTTTCTTT
.,.,TRBJ2-7,TRBV27,CASSFAPFDKQYF,TGTGCCAGCAGTTTCGCCCCTTTCGACAAGCAGTACTTC
.,once,TRBJ1-5,TRBV6-6,CASTFRGGQPQHF,TGTGCCAGCACCTTCAGGGGAGGGCAGCCCCAGCATTTT
TRBD1,.,TRBJ1-5,TRBV15,CATSSDRGGNQPQHF,TGTGCCACCAGCAGTGACAGGGGGGGAAATCAGCCCCAGCATTTT
.,.,TRBJ1-1,TRBV5-3,CARSLAVQITNTEAFF,TGTGCCAGAAGCTTGGCCGTTCAGATAACAAACACTGAAGCTTTCTTT